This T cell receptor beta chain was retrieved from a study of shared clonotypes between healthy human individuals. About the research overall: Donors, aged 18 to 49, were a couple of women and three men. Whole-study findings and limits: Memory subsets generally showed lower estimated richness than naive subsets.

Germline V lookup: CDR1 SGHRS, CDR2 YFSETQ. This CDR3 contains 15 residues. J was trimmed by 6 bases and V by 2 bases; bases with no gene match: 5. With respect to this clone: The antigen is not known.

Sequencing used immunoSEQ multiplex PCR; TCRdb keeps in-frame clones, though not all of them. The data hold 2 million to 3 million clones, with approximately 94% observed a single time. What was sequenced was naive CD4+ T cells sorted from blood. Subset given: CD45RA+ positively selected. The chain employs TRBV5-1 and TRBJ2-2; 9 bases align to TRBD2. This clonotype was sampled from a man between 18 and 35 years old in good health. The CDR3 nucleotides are TGCGCCAGCAGCTTCAGAGCGGGAGGACCCGGGGAGCTGTTTTTT. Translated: CASSFRAGGPGELFF.